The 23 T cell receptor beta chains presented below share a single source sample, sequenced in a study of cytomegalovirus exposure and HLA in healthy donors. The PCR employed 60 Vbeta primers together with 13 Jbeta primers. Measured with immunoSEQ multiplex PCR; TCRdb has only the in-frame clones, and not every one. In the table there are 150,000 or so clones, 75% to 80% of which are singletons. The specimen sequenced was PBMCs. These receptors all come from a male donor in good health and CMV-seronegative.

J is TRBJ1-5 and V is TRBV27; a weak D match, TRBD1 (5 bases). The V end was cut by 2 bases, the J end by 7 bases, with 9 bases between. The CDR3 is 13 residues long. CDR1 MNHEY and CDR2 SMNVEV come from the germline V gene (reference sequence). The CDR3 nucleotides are TGTGCCAGCAGTTTAAACAGGTGGCAGCCCCAGCATTTT. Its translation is CASSLNRWQPQHF.

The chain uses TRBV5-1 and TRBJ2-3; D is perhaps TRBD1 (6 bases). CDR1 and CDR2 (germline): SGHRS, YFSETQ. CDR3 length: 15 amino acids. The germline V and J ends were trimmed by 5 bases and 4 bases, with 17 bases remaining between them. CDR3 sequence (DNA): TGCGCCAGCAGGGGCAGGGGTACCGCAGCAGATACGCAGTATTTT. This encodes CASRGRGTAADTQYF.

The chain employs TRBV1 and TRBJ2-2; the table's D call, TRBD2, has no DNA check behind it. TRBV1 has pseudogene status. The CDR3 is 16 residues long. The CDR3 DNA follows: TGCACCAGCAGCCAAATAGCGGGAGTGGGTATCGGGGAGCTGTTTTTT. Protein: CTSSQIAGVGIGELFF.

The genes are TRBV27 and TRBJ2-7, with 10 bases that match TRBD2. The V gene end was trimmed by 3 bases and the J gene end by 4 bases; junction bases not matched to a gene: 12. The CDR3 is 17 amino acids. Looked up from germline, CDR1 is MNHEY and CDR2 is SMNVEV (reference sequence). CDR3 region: CASSFPIDPSGGYEQYF. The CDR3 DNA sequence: TGTGCCAGCAGTTTTCCTATTGACCCTAGCGGGGGATACGAGCAGTACTTC.

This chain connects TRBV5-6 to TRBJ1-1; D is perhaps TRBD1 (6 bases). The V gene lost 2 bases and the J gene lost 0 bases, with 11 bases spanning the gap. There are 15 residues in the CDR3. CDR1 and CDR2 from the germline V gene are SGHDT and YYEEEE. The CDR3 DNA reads TGTGCCAGCAGCTTCCCGGGACACGTGAACACTGAAGCTTTCTTT. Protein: CASSFPGHVNTEAFF.

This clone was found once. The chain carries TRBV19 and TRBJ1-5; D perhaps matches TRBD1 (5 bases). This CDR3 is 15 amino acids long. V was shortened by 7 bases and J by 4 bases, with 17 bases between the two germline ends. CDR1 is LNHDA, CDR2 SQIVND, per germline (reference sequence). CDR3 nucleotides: TGTGCCAGTAACCTACAGGATTGGGAAAATCAGCCCCAGCATTTT. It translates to CASNLQDWENQPQHF.

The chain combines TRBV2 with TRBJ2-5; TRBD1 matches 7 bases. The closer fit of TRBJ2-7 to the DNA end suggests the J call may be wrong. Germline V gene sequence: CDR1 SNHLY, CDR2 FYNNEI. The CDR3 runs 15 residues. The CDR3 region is CASSEETGRVFEQYF. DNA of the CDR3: TGTGCCAGCAGTGAAGAGACAGGGCGGGTGTTCGAGCAGTACTTC.

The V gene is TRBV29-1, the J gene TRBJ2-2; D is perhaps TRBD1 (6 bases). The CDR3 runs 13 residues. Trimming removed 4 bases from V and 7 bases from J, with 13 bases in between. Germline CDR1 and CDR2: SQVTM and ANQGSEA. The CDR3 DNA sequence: TGCAGCGTTGCACTGGGGGCGGGCGGGGAGCTGTTTTTT. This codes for CSVALGAGGELFF.

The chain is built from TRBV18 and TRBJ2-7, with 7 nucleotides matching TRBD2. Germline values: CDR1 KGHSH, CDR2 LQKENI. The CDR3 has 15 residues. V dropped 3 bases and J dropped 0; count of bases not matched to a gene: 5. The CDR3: CASSPNRLASYEQYF. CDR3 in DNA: TGTGCCAGCTCACCTAACCGACTAGCCTCCTACGAGCAGTACTTC.

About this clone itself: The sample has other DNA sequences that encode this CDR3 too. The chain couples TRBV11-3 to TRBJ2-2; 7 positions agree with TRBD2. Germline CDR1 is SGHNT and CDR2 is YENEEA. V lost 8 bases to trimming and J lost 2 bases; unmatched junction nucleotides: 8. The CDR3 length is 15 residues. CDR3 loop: CASRPGGLNTGELFF. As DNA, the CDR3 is TGTGCCAGCCGACCGGGGGGTTTAAACACCGGGGAGCTGTTTTTT. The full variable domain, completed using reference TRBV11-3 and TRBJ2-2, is EAGVVQSPRYKIIEKKQPVAFWCNPISGHNTLYWYLQNLGQGPELLIRYENEEAVDDSQLPKDRFSAERLKGVDSTLKIQPAELGDSAVYLCASRPGGLNTGELFFGEGSRLTVL.

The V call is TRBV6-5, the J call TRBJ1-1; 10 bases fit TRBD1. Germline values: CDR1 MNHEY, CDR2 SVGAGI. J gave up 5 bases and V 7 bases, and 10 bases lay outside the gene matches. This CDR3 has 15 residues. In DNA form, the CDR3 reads TGTGCCAGCACGAGAAAGGGACAGGGGCAAACTGAAGCTTTCTTT. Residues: CASTRKGQGQTEAFF.

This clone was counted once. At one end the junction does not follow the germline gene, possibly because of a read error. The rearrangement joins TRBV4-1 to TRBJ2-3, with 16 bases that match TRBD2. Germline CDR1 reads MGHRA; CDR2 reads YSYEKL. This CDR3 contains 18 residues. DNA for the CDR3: TGCGCCGGCAGCCAAGCGGGACTAGCGGGGGGGCCAGGGGATACGCAGTATTTT. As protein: CAGSQAGLAGGPGDTQYF.

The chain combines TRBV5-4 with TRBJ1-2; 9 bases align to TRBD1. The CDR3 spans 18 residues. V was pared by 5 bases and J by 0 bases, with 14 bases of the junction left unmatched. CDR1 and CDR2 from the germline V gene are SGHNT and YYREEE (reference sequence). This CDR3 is CASSHKSFRQGANYGYTF. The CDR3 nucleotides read TGTGCCAGCAGTCACAAAAGCTTTCGACAGGGGGCTAACTATGGCTACACCTTC.

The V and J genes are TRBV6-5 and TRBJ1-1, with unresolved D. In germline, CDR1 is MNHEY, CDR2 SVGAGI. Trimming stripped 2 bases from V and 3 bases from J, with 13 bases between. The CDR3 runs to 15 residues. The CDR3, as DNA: TGTGCCAGCAGTTACAACGTTTGGAGCGACACTGAAGCTTTCTTT. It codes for CASSYNVWSDTEAFF.

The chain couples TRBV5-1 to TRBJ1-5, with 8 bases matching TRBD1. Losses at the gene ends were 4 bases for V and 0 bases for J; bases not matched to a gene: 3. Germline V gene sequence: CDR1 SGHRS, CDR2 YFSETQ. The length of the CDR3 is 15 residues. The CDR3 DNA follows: TGCGCCAGCAGCCCCGGGACAGGTAGCAATCAGCCCCAGCATTTT. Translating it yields CASSPGTGSNQPQHF.

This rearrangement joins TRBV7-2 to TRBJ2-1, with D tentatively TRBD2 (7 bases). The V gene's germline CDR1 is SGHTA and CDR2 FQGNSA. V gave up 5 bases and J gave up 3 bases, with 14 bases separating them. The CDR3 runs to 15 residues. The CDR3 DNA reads TGTGCCAGCAGCCCCGAGGGGGGGGTCTACAATGAGCAGTTCTTC. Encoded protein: CASSPEGGVYNEQFF.

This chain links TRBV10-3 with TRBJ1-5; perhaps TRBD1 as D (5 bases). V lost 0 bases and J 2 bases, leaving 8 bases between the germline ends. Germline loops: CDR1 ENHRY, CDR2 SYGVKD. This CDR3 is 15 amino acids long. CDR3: CAISESTRGNQPQHF. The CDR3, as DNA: TGTGCCATCAGTGAGTCGACCAGGGGCAATCAGCCCCAGCATTTT.

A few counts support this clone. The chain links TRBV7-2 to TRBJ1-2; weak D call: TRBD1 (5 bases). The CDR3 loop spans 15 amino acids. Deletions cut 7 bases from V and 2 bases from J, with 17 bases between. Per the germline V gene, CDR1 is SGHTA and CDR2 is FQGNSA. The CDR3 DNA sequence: TGTGCCAGCACCCAGTCGTCTACAGGAAACTATGGCTACACCTTC. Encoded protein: CASTQSSTGNYGYTF.

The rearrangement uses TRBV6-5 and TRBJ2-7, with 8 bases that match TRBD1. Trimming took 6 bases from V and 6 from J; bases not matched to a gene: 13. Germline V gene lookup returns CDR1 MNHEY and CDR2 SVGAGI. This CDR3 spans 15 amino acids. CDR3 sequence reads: CASRPGGQGAVEQYF. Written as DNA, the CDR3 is TGTGCCAGCAGACCCGGAGGGCAGGGGGCTGTCGAGCAGTACTTC.

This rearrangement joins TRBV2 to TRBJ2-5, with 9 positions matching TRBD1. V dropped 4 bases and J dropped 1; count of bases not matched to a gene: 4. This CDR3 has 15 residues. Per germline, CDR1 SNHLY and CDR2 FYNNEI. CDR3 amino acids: CASSGGQGTQETQYF. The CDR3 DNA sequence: TGTGCCAGCAGTGGGGGACAGGGCACCCAAGAGACCCAGTACTTC.

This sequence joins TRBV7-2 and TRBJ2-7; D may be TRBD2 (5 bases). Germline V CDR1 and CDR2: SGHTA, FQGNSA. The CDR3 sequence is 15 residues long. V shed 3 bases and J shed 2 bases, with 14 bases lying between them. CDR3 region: CASSFLQGRAYEQYF. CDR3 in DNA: TGTGCCAGCAGCTTTCTACAAGGGCGGGCCTACGAGCAGTACTTC.

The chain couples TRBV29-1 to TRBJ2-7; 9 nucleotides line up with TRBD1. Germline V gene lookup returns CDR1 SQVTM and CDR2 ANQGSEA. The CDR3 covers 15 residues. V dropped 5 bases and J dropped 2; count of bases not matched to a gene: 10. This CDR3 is CSVSHPGQGAYEQYF. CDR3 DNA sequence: TGCAGCGTTTCTCACCCGGGACAGGGCGCCTACGAGCAGTACTTC.

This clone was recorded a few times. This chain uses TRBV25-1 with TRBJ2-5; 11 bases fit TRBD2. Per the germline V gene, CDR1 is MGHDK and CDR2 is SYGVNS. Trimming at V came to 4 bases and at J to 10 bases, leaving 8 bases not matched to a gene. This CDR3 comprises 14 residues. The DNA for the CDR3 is TGTGCCAGCAGTGTCCCAGGGACTAGCGGCTTCCAGTACTTC. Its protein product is CASSVPGTSGFQYF.